This is a list of T cell receptor beta chains from one sample in a study of T cell repertoires in cytomegalovirus infection. From the reads, TCRdb called clonotypes with MiXCR, one entry per CDR3 protein. The table lists roughly 800,000 distinct CDR3 sequences, almost 30% of them singletons. Antigens of these TCRs are unknown. The specimen comprised cultured CD8+ T cells from PBMCs, sampled from culture after CMV antigen stimulation. These receptors were collected from a human donor in good health (CMV status not recorded). Some clones in this sample may be carry-over from other donors' samples. The CDR3 runs from the conserved cysteine through the conserved F or W. The D gene is left open where the match is weak. Size is stated for part of the rows, as once, few or many counts, or as a class when the clone is expanded.

d_gene,abundance,j_gene,v_gene,CDR3aa,CDR3nt
.,.,TRBJ2-2,TRBV10-3,CAIPRGLTGELFF,TGTGCCATCCCCCGGGGTCTCACCGGGGAGCTGTTTTTT
.,.,TRBJ2-2,TRBV5-4,CASSITLGNTGELFF,TGTGCCAGCAGTATCACCCTCGGTAACACCGGGGAGCTGTTTTTT
.,.,TRBJ1-1,TRBV14,CASGQLTVENTEAFF,TGTGCCAGCGGTCAATTGACAGTCGAGAACACTGAAGCTTTCTTT
.,.,TRBJ2-3,TRBV28,CASGIPPDTQYF,TGTGCCAGCGGGATACCTCCAGATACGCAGTATTTT
TRBD1,.,TRBJ2-7,TRBV7-6,CASSQQGYTYEQYF,TGTGCCAGCAGCCAACAGGGGTATACCTACGAGCAGTACTTC
TRBD2,few,TRBJ2-2,TRBV7-4,CASSPAGGPNTGELFF,TGTGCCAGTTCCCCAGCGGGGGGGCCTAACACCGGGGAGCTGTTTTTT
.,once,TRBJ2-1,TRBV3-1,CASSQETGVHSYNEQFF,TGTGCCAGCAGCCAAGAGACCGGGGTTCACTCCTACAATGAGCAGTTCTTC
TRBD1,.,TRBJ1-2,TRBV7-8,CASSLRLQGALNYGYTF,TGTGCCAGCAGCTTAAGACTACAGGGGGCGCTTAACTATGGCTACACCTTC
.,.,TRBJ1-3,TRBV19,CASTLDGNSGNTIYF,TGTGCCAGTACTCTCGACGGGAACTCTGGAAACACCATATATTTT
.,few,TRBJ1-2,TRBV6-6,CASSPHPFAGGGNYGYTF,TGTGCCAGCAGTCCACACCCCTTCGCCGGAGGGGGTAACTATGGCTACACCTTC
.,.,TRBJ2-3,TRBV4-1,CASSQVSPSTDTQYF,TGCGCCAGCAGCCAAGTCTCACCTAGCACAGATACGCAGTATTTT
.,few,TRBJ1-6,TRBV20-1,CSARDIARGSSYNSPLHF,TGCAGTGCTAGAGATATAGCCAGGGGTAGCTCCTATAATTCACCCCTCCACTTT
.,.,TRBJ1-5,TRBV6-5,CASSSTTGLGQPQHF,TGTGCCAGCAGCTCAACCACAGGGCTCGGGCAGCCCCAGCATTTT
.,.,TRBJ2-2,TRBV29-1,CSVVGAGELFF,TGCAGCGTTGTGGGGGCCGGGGAACTGTTTTTT
.,.,TRBJ2-7,TRBV20-1,CSAWDVPYEQYF,TGCAGTGCTTGGGACGTACCCTACGAGCAGTACTTC
.,few,TRBJ1-1,TRBV7-9,CASRPDRTNTEAFF,TGTGCCAGCAGACCTGACAGGACGAACACTGAAGCTTTCTTT
TRBD2,once,TRBJ2-6,TRBV24-1,CATGDLIYRGDSSGANVLTF,TGTGCCACCGGTGATTTGATATATCGGGGGGATAGCTCTGGGGCCAACGTCCTGACTTTC
TRBD1,few,TRBJ2-1,TRBV5-6,CASSSDRGGDPINHNEQFF,TGTGCCAGCAGCTCAGACAGGGGTGGCGACCCGATCAATCACAATGAGCAGTTCTTC
.,few,TRBJ1-1,TRBV6-2/TRBV6-3,CASSYFEAEAFF,TGTGCCAGCAGTTACTTTGAAGCTGAAGCTTTCTTT
TRBD1,.,TRBJ1-2,TRBV2,CASRGGFYGYTF,TGTGCCAGCAGAGGGGGCTTCTATGGCTACACCTTC